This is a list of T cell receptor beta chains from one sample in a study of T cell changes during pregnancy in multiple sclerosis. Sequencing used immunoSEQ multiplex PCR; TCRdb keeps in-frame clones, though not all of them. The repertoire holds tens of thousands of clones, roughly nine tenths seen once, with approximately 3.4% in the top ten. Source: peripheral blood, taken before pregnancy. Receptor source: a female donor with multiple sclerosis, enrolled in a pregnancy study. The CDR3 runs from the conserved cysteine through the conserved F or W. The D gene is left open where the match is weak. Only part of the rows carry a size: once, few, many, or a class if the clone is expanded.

CDR3nt: TGTGCCAGCAGCAACCTAGGCCGGGGGAAGAACACTGAAGCTTTCTTT; CDR3aa: CASSNLGRGKNTEAFF; j_gene: TRBJ1-1; abundance: -; v_gene: TRBV4-2; d_gene: -
CDR3nt: TGTGCCTGGAATATCGGGGACGAGCAGTACTTC; CDR3aa: CAWNIGDEQYF; j_gene: TRBJ2-7; abundance: -; v_gene: TRBV30; d_gene: -
CDR3nt: TGCGCCAGCAGTTCCGACCTACTAGCGCAAAGCTACAATGAGCAGTTCTTC; CDR3aa: CASSSDLLAQSYNEQFF; j_gene: TRBJ2-1; abundance: -; v_gene: TRBV5-1; d_gene: TRBD2
CDR3nt: TGTGCCAGCAGCGCGCTGGGGGACAGTCACACAGATACGCAGTATTTT; CDR3aa: CASSALGDSHTDTQYF; j_gene: TRBJ2-3; abundance: -; v_gene: TRBV5-5; d_gene: TRBD1
CDR3nt: TGCGCCAGCAGCTTAAGGGACAGGGTTGCAGATACGCAGTATTTT; CDR3aa: CASSLRDRVADTQYF; j_gene: TRBJ2-3; abundance: -; v_gene: TRBV5-1; d_gene: TRBD1
CDR3nt: TGTGCCAGCAGTGAATACCAGGGAAACTACGAGCAGTACTTC; CDR3aa: CASSEYQGNYEQYF; j_gene: TRBJ2-7; abundance: -; v_gene: TRBV6-1; d_gene: -
CDR3nt: TGTGCCAGCAGTGACCGGGACAGGTTATACGAGCAGTACTTC; CDR3aa: CASSDRDRLYEQYF; j_gene: TRBJ2-7; abundance: -; v_gene: TRBV6-5; d_gene: TRBD1
CDR3nt: TGCGCCAGCAGGGACAGACCCGCAACTAATGAAAAACTGTTTTTT; CDR3aa: CASRDRPATNEKLFF; j_gene: TRBJ1-4; abundance: -; v_gene: TRBV5-1; d_gene: -
CDR3nt: TGCAGCGTTGAACTCCTCTCCTATGGCTACACCTTC; CDR3aa: CSVELLSYGYTF; j_gene: TRBJ1-2; abundance: -; v_gene: TRBV29-1; d_gene: -
CDR3nt: TGTGCCAGCAGTTCAAGGTGGGGGGGCGTAAGTAAGGGTTGGAATGAGCAGTTCTTC; CDR3aa: CASSSRWGGVSKGWNEQFF; j_gene: TRBJ2-1; abundance: -; v_gene: TRBV27; d_gene: -
CDR3nt: TGTGCCAGCAGCGTACCCAACCGGGACACCGACAATCAGCCCCAGCATTTT; CDR3aa: CASSVPNRDTDNQPQHF; j_gene: TRBJ1-5; abundance: -; v_gene: TRBV2; d_gene: -
CDR3nt: TGTGCCAGCTCACCACCCGGGGTACTTGGCACTGAAGCTTTCTTT; CDR3aa: CASSPPGVLGTEAFF; j_gene: TRBJ1-1; abundance: -; v_gene: TRBV18; d_gene: -
CDR3nt: TGTGCCAGTAGTATAGTGGCTAGCGCGAAGGCGAATGAGCAGTTCTTC; CDR3aa: CASSIVASAKANEQFF; j_gene: TRBJ2-1; abundance: -; v_gene: TRBV19; d_gene: -
CDR3nt: TGTGCCAGTAGTATCGGGGGAAAAAAAGAGACCCAGTACTTC; CDR3aa: CASSIGGKKETQYF; j_gene: TRBJ2-5; abundance: -; v_gene: TRBV19; d_gene: -
CDR3nt: TGTGCCAGCACATCACAGGGGGCCTTCTACGAGCAGTACTTC; CDR3aa: CASTSQGAFYEQYF; j_gene: TRBJ2-7; abundance: -; v_gene: TRBV2; d_gene: TRBD1
CDR3nt: TGTGCCTGGAGTACGGCGGGCACACCCCTCCACTTT; CDR3aa: CAWSTAGTPLHF; j_gene: TRBJ1-6; abundance: -; v_gene: TRBV30; d_gene: -
CDR3nt: TGCGCCAGCAGCCCCTCCCGGGCTAATGAAAAACTGTTTTTT; CDR3aa: CASSPSRANEKLFF; j_gene: TRBJ1-4; abundance: -; v_gene: TRBV4-1; d_gene: -
CDR3nt: TGTGCCTGGAGTCGGGGGAAGGTGGGAACCGGGGAGCTGTTTTTT; CDR3aa: CAWSRGKVGTGELFF; j_gene: TRBJ2-2; abundance: -; v_gene: TRBV30; d_gene: -
CDR3nt: TGTGCCAGCAGTTACTCGCGGGTGGATGAGCAGTTCTTC; CDR3aa: CASSYSRVDEQFF; j_gene: TRBJ2-1; abundance: -; v_gene: TRBV6-5; d_gene: -
CDR3nt: TGTGCCAGCAGACGGGACAGCCCCAGTGGGCCCTATGGCTACACCTTC; CDR3aa: CASRRDSPSGPYGYTF; j_gene: TRBJ1-2; abundance: -; v_gene: TRBV2; d_gene: TRBD1
CDR3nt: TGTGCCAGCAGTTCAGGGTTATTGCTGGAAAAACTGTTTTTT; CDR3aa: CASSSGLLLEKLFF; j_gene: TRBJ1-4; abundance: -; v_gene: TRBV6-6; d_gene: -
CDR3nt: TGTGCCAGCAGTTACTCGCGAGACACTGAAGCTTTCTTT; CDR3aa: CASSYSRDTEAFF; j_gene: TRBJ1-1; abundance: -; v_gene: TRBV6-5; d_gene: -
CDR3nt: TGTGCCAGCAGCTTAAGGCTCCTAGAGCTGAACACTGAAGCTTTCTTT; CDR3aa: CASSLRLLELNTEAFF; j_gene: TRBJ1-1; abundance: -; v_gene: TRBV7-3; d_gene: -
CDR3nt: TGCAGTGCCCGGGTAGGAGGGATGGCTTTCTTT; CDR3aa: CSARVGGMAFF; j_gene: TRBJ1-1; abundance: once; v_gene: TRBV20-1; d_gene: -
CDR3nt: TGTGCCAGCAGGAATCCCTCAGAGAACACTGAAGCTTTCTTT; CDR3aa: CASRNPSENTEAFF; j_gene: TRBJ1-1; abundance: -; v_gene: TRBV2; d_gene: -
CDR3nt: TGTGCCAGCAGCCGAGGGGACACCTTTCACACTGAAGCTTTCTTT; CDR3aa: CASSRGDTFHTEAFF; j_gene: TRBJ1-1; abundance: once; v_gene: TRBV11-1; d_gene: -
CDR3nt: TGCAGCGCTAGACCAGCGGGGGGCACAGATACGCAGTATTTT; CDR3aa: CSARPAGGTDTQYF; j_gene: TRBJ2-3; abundance: few; v_gene: TRBV29-1; d_gene: TRBD2
CDR3nt: TGCGCCACTACTAGCGGGAGGGAGCAGTACTTC; CDR3aa: CATTSGREQYF; j_gene: TRBJ2-7; abundance: -; v_gene: TRBV10-2; d_gene: TRBD2
CDR3nt: TGCGCCAGCAGCCCGTGGACAGGGGGGAACACTGAAGCTTTCTTT; CDR3aa: CASSPWTGGNTEAFF; j_gene: TRBJ1-1; abundance: -; v_gene: TRBV5-1; d_gene: TRBD1
CDR3nt: TGTGCCAGCAGTGTGGAGCGGGATTCACCCCTCCACTTT; CDR3aa: CASSVERDSPLHF; j_gene: TRBJ1-6; abundance: few; v_gene: TRBV2; d_gene: -
CDR3nt: TGCGCCAGCAGCGGCGGGACTAGCGGGGCGGAGACCCAGTACTTC; CDR3aa: CASSGGTSGAETQYF; j_gene: TRBJ2-5; abundance: -; v_gene: TRBV5-1; d_gene: TRBD2
CDR3nt: TGTGCCAGCAGCCAAGATTCTAGTAGGAATGAGCAGTTCTTC; CDR3aa: CASSQDSSRNEQFF; j_gene: TRBJ2-1; abundance: -; v_gene: TRBV4-2; d_gene: -
CDR3nt: TGTGCCAGCAGCCCCCTAGTAGCGGGTCAGCCCCAGCATTTT; CDR3aa: CASSPLVAGQPQHF; j_gene: TRBJ1-5; abundance: -; v_gene: TRBV6-5; d_gene: -
CDR3nt: TGCAGCGTACGCGGGGCTAGCACAGATACGCAGTATTTT; CDR3aa: CSVRGASTDTQYF; j_gene: TRBJ2-3; abundance: -; v_gene: TRBV29-1; d_gene: -
CDR3nt: TGTGCCAGCAGAAGGCTAGCGGCTAGCACAGATACGCAGTATTTT; CDR3aa: CASRRLAASTDTQYF; j_gene: TRBJ2-3; abundance: -; v_gene: TRBV2; d_gene: TRBD2
CDR3nt: TGTGCCAGCAGCTTAGGAGTGAACACTGAAGCTTTCTTT; CDR3aa: CASSLGVNTEAFF; j_gene: TRBJ1-1; abundance: -; v_gene: TRBV11-2; d_gene: -
CDR3nt: TGTGCCAGCACTAGGGGCTCCCCTAGGGAGACCCAGTACTTC; CDR3aa: CASTRGSPRETQYF; j_gene: TRBJ2-5; abundance: -; v_gene: TRBV6-1; d_gene: -
CDR3nt: TGTGCCAGCGCAGAGATTCTGAGGTCCTACGAGCAGTACTTC; CDR3aa: CASAEILRSYEQYF; j_gene: TRBJ2-7; abundance: once; v_gene: TRBV28; d_gene: -
CDR3nt: TGTGCCAGCAGCGTAGTTCCTTCTTATACTAGCGGCCACTACAATGAGCAGTTCTTC; CDR3aa: CASSVVPSYTSGHYNEQFF; j_gene: TRBJ2-1; abundance: -; v_gene: TRBV9; d_gene: TRBD2
CDR3nt: TGCGCCAGCAGCCAGGACCCGACGTCGGGGGAGCAGTACTTC; CDR3aa: CASSQDPTSGEQYF; j_gene: TRBJ2-7; abundance: -; v_gene: TRBV4-3; d_gene: -
CDR3nt: TGCGCCAGCAGCCCCTTATTAGCGATACGGGAAAAACTGTTTTTT; CDR3aa: CASSPLLAIREKLFF; j_gene: TRBJ1-4; abundance: -; v_gene: TRBV5-1; d_gene: -
CDR3nt: TGTGCCAGCAGTGAACCGGGACTACGTCAAGAGACCCAGTACTTC; CDR3aa: CASSEPGLRQETQYF; j_gene: TRBJ2-5; abundance: -; v_gene: TRBV2; d_gene: TRBD2
CDR3nt: TGTGCCAGCAGCGTAGATCCGGGGGGGCAGGTGGGCACAGATACGCAGTATTTT; CDR3aa: CASSVDPGGQVGTDTQYF; j_gene: TRBJ2-3; abundance: -; v_gene: TRBV9; d_gene: TRBD2
CDR3nt: TGTGCCTGGAGTGGTAGCCTTAGCTCCTACGAGCAGTACTTC; CDR3aa: CAWSGSLSSYEQYF; j_gene: TRBJ2-7; abundance: -; v_gene: TRBV30; d_gene: -
CDR3nt: TGTGCCAGCAGTAGCGACGGGAATAGCAATCAGCCCCAGCATTTT; CDR3aa: CASSSDGNSNQPQHF; j_gene: TRBJ1-5; abundance: once; v_gene: TRBV2; d_gene: -
CDR3nt: TGTGCCTGGAGTCACAGGAGTAATGAAAAACTGTTTTTT; CDR3aa: CAWSHRSNEKLFF; j_gene: TRBJ1-4; abundance: -; v_gene: TRBV30; d_gene: -
CDR3nt: TGTGCCAGCCCCAAGGGGCAGGGGAAAAACGAGCAGTACTTC; CDR3aa: CASPKGQGKNEQYF; j_gene: TRBJ2-7; abundance: once; v_gene: TRBV7-9; d_gene: -
CDR3nt: TGTGCCAGTAGTATCCAGGGCCAAGCTAACTATGGCTACACCTTC; CDR3aa: CASSIQGQANYGYTF; j_gene: TRBJ1-2; abundance: -; v_gene: TRBV19; d_gene: -
CDR3nt: TGTGCCAGCAGTTACTCTTCAGGGATCTCCTACGAGCAGTACTTC; CDR3aa: CASSYSSGISYEQYF; j_gene: TRBJ2-7; abundance: few; v_gene: TRBV6-5; d_gene: -
CDR3nt: TGCGCCAGCAGCTTGGTACGACACACAGATACGCAGTATTTT; CDR3aa: CASSLVRHTDTQYF; j_gene: TRBJ2-3; abundance: -; v_gene: TRBV5-1; d_gene: -
CDR3nt: TGTGCCAGCAGTTACCGCCTTGGACAGAGCTTAGAGCAGTACTTC; CDR3aa: CASSYRLGQSLEQYF; j_gene: TRBJ2-7; abundance: -; v_gene: TRBV6-6; d_gene: -
CDR3nt: TGTGCCAGCAGCTTAGCATCTCGGACTAGGTCCCACGAGCAGTACTTC; CDR3aa: CASSLASRTRSHEQYF; j_gene: TRBJ2-7; abundance: few; v_gene: TRBV7-6; d_gene: TRBD2
CDR3nt: TGTGCCAGCAGCCAAGAACAGGACAGGGGGCTTGGAAATCAGCCCCAGCATTTT; CDR3aa: CASSQEQDRGLGNQPQHF; j_gene: TRBJ1-5; abundance: -; v_gene: TRBV4-2; d_gene: TRBD1